The present entry profiles one T cell receptor beta chain with its context. What it recognizes is unknown. After isolation, RNA underwent reverse transcription to generate cDNA as the sequencing template. Clones were sequenced by immunoSEQ multiplex PCR, and TCRdb holds only the in-frame ones, with some missing. The profile shows around 180,000 clones, about three fifths of them singletons. This record comes from a study of CD8+ T cells in alopecia areata. The treatment here: oral pan-JAK inhibitor, 5-10 mg twice daily. General study results and limits: Whereas mice showed it more clearly, TCR sharing across patients was murkier, possibly because of HLA. Scalp sequencing also captures normal skin's resident alphabeta T cells. On tofacitinib, scalp and blood still held many of the expanded lesional clones. Uncertain still, given a single nonresponder, is whether baseline CD8+ expansion links to response.

This sample comprised CD4+ T cells sorted from blood, obtained at approximately week 49, from a patient treated with tofacitinib. The clonotype originates from a human donor with alopecia areata.

CDR3 in DNA: TGTGCCAGCAGTTTATTAGGGCAGGGGATATTCTTC. Amino acid sequence: CASSLLGQGIFF. This chain connects TRBV27 to TRBJ2-1, with D perhaps TRBD1 (6 bases). Trimming pared 1 base from V and 16 bases from J, leaving 14 bases between. This CDR3 has 12 amino acids. Germline V gives CDR1 MNHEY, CDR2 SMNVEV (reference sequence).